This T cell receptor (beta chain) was observed in a study of T cell responses to AZD1222 COVID-19 vaccine. The repertoire was sequenced with immunoSEQ multiplex PCR; TCRdb's copy has only in-frame clones and lacks some. The data contain about 160,000 clones, about 91% of them seen just once; the ten biggest clones take up approximately 4.4%. The ends lost 3 bases at V and 6 bases at J; junction bases unmatched: 4. Germline values: CDR1 SNHLY, CDR2 FYNNEI. The CDR3 has 14 amino acids. This receptor was identified in an adult in good health. The V gene is TRBV2, the J gene TRBJ2-3; TRBD2 aligns across 9 bases. The sequencing here drew on peripheral blood, taken on day 0 of AZD1222 vaccination. In DNA, the CDR3 is TGTGCCAGCAGTGAGGTCCTAGCGGGGGATACGCAGTATTTT. It specifies CASSEVLAGDTQYF.